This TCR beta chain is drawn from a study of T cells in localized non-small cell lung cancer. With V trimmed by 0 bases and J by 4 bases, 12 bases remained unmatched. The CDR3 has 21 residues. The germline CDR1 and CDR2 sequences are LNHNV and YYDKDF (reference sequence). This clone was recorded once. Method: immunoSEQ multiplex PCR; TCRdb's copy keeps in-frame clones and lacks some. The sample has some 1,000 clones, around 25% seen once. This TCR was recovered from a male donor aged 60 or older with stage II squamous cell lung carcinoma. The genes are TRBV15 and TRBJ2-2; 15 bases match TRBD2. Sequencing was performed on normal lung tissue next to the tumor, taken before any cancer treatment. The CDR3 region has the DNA TGTGCCACCAGCAGAGAGCGGACTAGCGGGGGGGCCGGGTCTAGCACCGGGGAGCTGTTTTTT. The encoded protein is CATSRERTSGGAGSSTGELFF.